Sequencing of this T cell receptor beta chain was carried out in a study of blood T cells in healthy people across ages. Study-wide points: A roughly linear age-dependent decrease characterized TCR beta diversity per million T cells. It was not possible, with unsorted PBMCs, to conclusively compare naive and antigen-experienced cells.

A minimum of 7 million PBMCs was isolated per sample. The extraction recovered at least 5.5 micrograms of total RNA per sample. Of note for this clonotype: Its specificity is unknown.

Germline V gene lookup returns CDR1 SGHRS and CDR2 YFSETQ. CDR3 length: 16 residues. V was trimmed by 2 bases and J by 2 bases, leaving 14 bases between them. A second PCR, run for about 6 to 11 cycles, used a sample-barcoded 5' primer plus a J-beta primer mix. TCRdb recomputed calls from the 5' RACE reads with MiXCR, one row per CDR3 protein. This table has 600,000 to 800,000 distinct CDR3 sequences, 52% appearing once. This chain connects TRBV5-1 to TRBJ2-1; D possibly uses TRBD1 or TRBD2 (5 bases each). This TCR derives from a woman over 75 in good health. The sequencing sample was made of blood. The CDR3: CASSFHSGRAYNEQFF. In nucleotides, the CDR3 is TGCGCCAGCAGCTTCCATTCGGGACGGGCCTACAATGAGCAGTTCTTC.